Below, 8 T cell receptor beta chains from the same sample are listed, as sequenced in a study of OX40 agonist ivuxolimab in advanced cancers. Assay: immunoSEQ multiplex PCR; the TCRdb copy retains only in-frame clones and omits some. This sample has around 50,000 clones, with over 80% found just once. The sample in question was CD4+ or CD8+ T cells sorted from blood, obtained in a trial of the OX40 agonist ivuxolimab. Receptors originate from an adult with an advanced solid tumor such as melanoma, head and neck, liver or kidney cancer.

The chain recombines TRBV5-8 with TRBJ1-2; D call uncertain. This CDR3 is built from 15 residues. CDR1 is SGHTS and CDR2 is YDEGEE in the germline V gene. V was shortened by 5 bases and J by 5 bases, with 19 bases between the two germline ends. The chain's CDR3 is CASSRESARLYGYTF. DNA of the CDR3: TGTGCCAGCAGTCGGGAGAGTGCGCGGCTTTATGGCTACACCTTC. Drawing the rest from reference TRBV5-8 and TRBJ1-2, the complete variable domain is EAGVTQSPTHLIKTRGQQATLRCSPISGHTSVYWYQQALGLGLQFLLWYDEGEERNRGNFPPRFSGRQFPNYSSELNVNALELEDSALYLCASSRESARLYGYTFGSGTRLTVV.

The chain uses TRBV7-9 and TRBJ2-2; D might be TRBD1 (6 bases). V was shortened by 5 bases and J by 5 bases, with 27 bases between the two germline ends. CDR3 size: 19 residues. Looked up from germline, CDR1 is SEHNR and CDR2 is FQNEAQ (reference sequence). The CDR3 reads CASSPRDIMDLVVTGELFF. CDR3 sequence (DNA): TGTGCCAGCAGCCCCCGGGACATTATGGATTTGGTAGTTACCGGGGAGCTGTTTTTT.

The J gene is TRBJ2-7, the V gene TRBV6-1; 7 bases agree with TRBD1. The CDR3 contains 13 residues. The germline CDR1 and CDR2 sequences are MNHNS and SASEGT. The ends lost 5 bases at V and 3 bases at J; junction bases unmatched: 4. In DNA, the CDR3 is TGTGCCAGCAGTTTCGGGACAGACTACGAGCAGTACTTC. Its protein product is CASSFGTDYEQYF.

The chain has TRBV9 and TRBJ2-1; TRBD1 matches 9 bases. Germline loops: CDR1 SGDLS, CDR2 YYNGEE. J was trimmed by 5 bases and V by 5 bases; bases with no gene match: 2. This CDR3 is 13 amino acids long. The CDR3, as DNA: TGTGCCAGCAGGGGACAGGGAAACAATGAGCAGTTCTTC. It yields the protein CASRGQGNNEQFF.

The CDR3 bases are TGTGCCAGCAGTTCCCACAATGAGCAGTTCTTC. It is translated as CASSSHNEQFF. The chain has TRBV27 and TRBJ2-1; unclear D gene. Germline assignment: CDR1 MNHEY and CDR2 SMNVEV (reference sequence). This CDR3 spans 11 amino acids. V lost 4 bases, J lost 5 bases, and 3 bases lay in between.

The chain has TRBV5-1 and TRBJ1-2; 7 bases map to TRBD1. From germline, CDR1 is SGHRS and CDR2 YFSETQ. The CDR3 is made up of 14 amino acids. The V gene end was trimmed by 4 bases and the J gene end by 2 bases; junction bases not matched to a gene: 5. CDR3: CASSRDRENYGYTF. Here the CDR3 DNA reads TGCGCCAGCAGCCGAGACAGGGAGAACTATGGCTACACCTTC.

The chain links TRBV7-9 to TRBJ2-4; tentative D call: TRBD2 (5 bases). The CDR3 spans 13 residues. V lost 1 base to trimming and J lost 7 bases, with 8 bases between them. Per the germline V gene, CDR1 is SEHNR and CDR2 is FQNEAQ (reference sequence). For the CDR3, the DNA is TGTGCCAGCAGCTTAGGAGGGTGGAACATTCAGTACTTC. Protein product: CASSLGGWNIQYF.

The V call is TRBV5-4, the J call TRBJ2-6, with a weak D call TRBD1 (6 bases). The V gene lost 4 bases and the J gene lost 1 base, with 18 bases spanning the gap. The germline V gene encodes CDR1 SGHNT and CDR2 YYREEE (reference sequence). This CDR3 region has 18 residues. CDR3 amino acids: CASSTGHLSLSGANVLTF. In nucleotides, the CDR3 is TGTGCCAGCAGCACGGGACATCTTTCCTTATCTGGGGCCAACGTCCTGACTTTC.